Listed below are T cell receptor beta chains from one sample, sequenced in a study of cytomegalovirus exposure and HLA in healthy donors. Repertoires were generated with immunoSEQ multiplex PCR, while TCRdb's copy carries only in-frame clones and drops some. The sample shows more than 80,000 clones, 86% of them seen only once. The sequencing sample was made of PBMCs. The receptors were sampled from a man between 25 and 39 years old in good health and CMV-seropositive. The CDR3 runs from the conserved cysteine through the conserved F or W. The order of the fields is V gene, D gene, J gene, clone size, CDR3 length, CDR3 protein, CDR3 DNA. The D gene is left open where the match is weak. Clone sizes are given selectively: once, few, many, or a class where the clone is expanded.

TRBV7-9	TRBD2	TRBJ2-7	.	15	CASSFSSGSGHEQYF	TGTGCCAGCAGCTTCTCTAGCGGGAGCGGACACGAGCAGTACTTC
TRBV19	.	TRBJ1-2	.	14	CASSSGGQAYGYTF	TGTGCCAGTAGCTCGGGCGGGCAGGCCTATGGCTACACCTTC
TRBV6-4	.	TRBJ1-1	once	15	CASRPWDGGGTEAFF	TGTGCCAGCAGGCCCTGGGATGGGGGCGGCACTGAAGCTTTCTTT
TRBV15	TRBD2	TRBJ2-3	few	16	CATSVGTSGRTDTQYF	TGTGCCACCAGCGTGGGGACTAGCGGGAGGACAGATACGCAGTATTTT
TRBV4-1	.	TRBJ2-7	.	16	CASSQEGPVGHYEQYF	TGCGCCAGCAGCCAAGAAGGCCCGGTGGGCCACTACGAGCAGTACTTC
TRBV27	.	TRBJ1-1	.	13	CASSPVANTEAFF	TGTGCCAGCAGTCCGGTTGCGAACACTGAAGCTTTCTTT
TRBV27	TRBD1	TRBJ2-7	.	14	CASGHRDRNYEQYF	TGTGCCAGCGGGCACCGGGACAGAAATTACGAGCAGTACTTC
TRBV4-1	.	TRBJ1-4	.	14	CATSLNRDNEKLFF	TGCGCCACCTCCCTGAATCGGGATAATGAAAAACTGTTTTTT
TRBV5-6	.	TRBJ2-3	.	15	CASRKGYVSTDTQYF	TGTGCCAGCAGAAAGGGGTATGTTAGCACAGATACGCAGTATTTT
TRBV11-3	TRBD2	TRBJ2-2	once	16	CASSPGGIGNTGELFF	TGTGCCAGCAGCCCGGGGGGGATTGGGAACACCGGGGAGCTGTTTTTT
TRBV7-9	.	TRBJ1-1	once	15	CASSLVSHIYTEAFF	TGTGCCAGCAGCTTAGTTTCCCACATATACACTGAAGCTTTCTTT
TRBV14	TRBD2	TRBJ2-1	.	16	CASSQQGLAGLDEQFF	TGTGCCAGCAGCCAACAGGGACTAGCGGGATTGGATGAGCAGTTCTTC
TRBV29-1	TRBD2	TRBJ2-1	.	19	CSVEDLYRDEREGYNEQFF	TGCAGCGTTGAAGATCTTTACCGAGACGAGCGGGAGGGATACAATGAGCAGTTCTTC
TRBV2	.	TRBJ1-5	.	14	CASSEGQSNQPQHF	TGTGCCAGCAGTGAAGGGCAGAGCAATCAGCCCCAGCATTTT
TRBV2	TRBD1	TRBJ1-2	.	15	CASRAPGGRNYGYTF	TGTGCCAGCAGAGCACCAGGGGGCCGGAACTATGGCTACACCTTC
TRBV28	.	TRBJ2-4	.	13	CASSWRFLNIQYF	TGTGCCAGCAGTTGGCGGTTTTTAAACATTCAGTACTTC
TRBV10-3	.	TRBJ2-2	.	14	CAISPGQSGGELFF	TGTGCCATCAGCCCCGGACAGTCCGGCGGGGAGCTGTTTTTT
TRBV5-1	.	TRBJ2-3	.	12	CASSLAGDTQYF	TGCGCCAGCAGTCTAGCCGGAGATACGCAGTATTTT
TRBV15	.	TRBJ2-2	.	17	CATSRAMGQGNTGELFF	TGTGCCACCAGCAGAGCCATGGGTCAGGGGAACACCGGGGAGCTGTTTTTT
TRBV5-4	TRBD1	TRBJ1-1	once	17	CASKKGGRGHSEEEAFF	TGTGCCAGCAAAAAAGGGGGCAGGGGTCATTCCGAAGAAGAAGCTTTCTTT
TRBV5-1	TRBD1	TRBJ2-3	few	14	CASSLGQGSDTQYF	TGCGCCAGCAGCCTCGGACAGGGTTCCGATACGCAGTATTTT
TRBV10-2	TRBD2	TRBJ2-7	.	16	CASTSPPSGRVYEQYF	TGCGCCAGCACCTCTCCCCCAAGCGGGAGGGTCTACGAGCAGTACTTC
TRBV5-1	TRBD1	TRBJ2-3	.	15	CASTRGDRGPDTQYF	TGCGCCAGCACCCGGGGGGACAGGGGACCAGATACGCAGTATTTT
TRBV6-1	.	TRBJ2-5	.	15	CASSESLAGWETQYF	TGTGCCAGCAGTGAAAGCCTAGCCGGTTGGGAGACCCAGTACTTC
TRBV29-1	.	TRBJ2-7	few	11	CSVAGLYEQYF	TGCAGCGTTGCGGGACTCTACGAGCAGTACTTC
TRBV27	.	TRBJ2-7	.	12	CASSRQGGEQYF	TGTGCCAGCAGTCGGCAGGGGGGCGAGCAGTACTTC
TRBV5-5	.	TRBJ1-2	.	14	CASSCGGGECGYTF	TGTGCCAGCAGCTGCGGGGGGGGAGAGTGTGGCTACACCTTC
TRBV10-3	.	TRBJ2-3	.	12	CAISDGADTQYF	TGTGCCATCAGTGACGGAGCAGATACGCAGTATTTT
TRBV5-1	TRBD2	TRBJ2-7	.	15	CASSLASGDPYEQYF	TGCGCCAGCAGCTTGGCTAGCGGGGACCCCTACGAGCAGTACTTC
TRBV29-1	TRBD1	TRBJ2-7	.	15	CSVEGGRGHSYEQYF	TGCAGCGTTGAAGGGGGCAGGGGGCACTCCTACGAGCAGTACTTC
TRBV19	.	TRBJ2-2	.	14	CASRNRGNTGELFF	TGTGCCAGTCGGAATAGAGGGAACACCGGGGAGCTGTTTTTT
TRBV5-5	TRBD2	TRBJ2-2	.	17	CASSGTGTSMVTGELFF	TGTGCCAGCAGCGGAACCGGGACTAGCATGGTCACCGGGGAGCTGTTTTTT
TRBV6-1	TRBD1	TRBJ1-4	.	15	CASSTGQGAVEKLFF	TGTGCCAGTTCTACGGGACAGGGGGCGGTTGAAAAACTGTTTTTT
TRBV5-4	.	TRBJ2-2	.	14	CASSRNRFTGELFF	TGTGCCAGCAGCAGAAACAGATTCACCGGGGAGCTGTTTTTT
TRBV11-2	.	TRBJ2-3	.	13	CASSLVVRDTQYF	TGTGCCAGCAGCTTAGTAGTGCGCGATACGCAGTATTTT
TRBV5-1	.	TRBJ2-5	.	15	CASSLGKGGEETQYF	TGCGCCAGCAGCTTGGGGAAAGGGGGAGAAGAGACCCAGTACTTC
TRBV7-9	.	TRBJ1-3	.	16	CASSRRAGYSGNTIYF	TGTGCCAGCAGTCGTCGGGCAGGGTACTCTGGAAACACCATATATTTT
TRBV29-1	.	TRBJ1-4	.	12	CSVGRSNEKLFF	TGCAGCGTTGGGCGGTCTAATGAAAAACTGTTTTTT
TRBV28	.	TRBJ1-2	.	10	CASKRNGYTF	TGTGCCAGCAAGAGGAATGGCTACACCTTC
TRBV11-3	TRBD2	TRBJ2-1	.	12	CASSGLAGEQFF	TGTGCCAGCAGCGGACTAGCAGGGGAGCAGTTCTTC
TRBV6-5	.	TRBJ2-2	.	14	CASSTKQVSGELFF	TGTGCCAGCAGTACCAAACAGGTTTCCGGGGAGCTGTTTTTT
TRBV29-1	TRBD1	TRBJ1-1	once	14	CSVGTGVRNTEAFF	TGCAGCGTTGGTACAGGGGTCCGGAACACTGAAGCTTTCTTT
TRBV5-5	.	TRBJ1-2	once	15	CASSLGHLANYGYTF	TGTGCCAGCAGCTTGGGTCACCTAGCAAACTATGGCTACACCTTC
TRBV5-8	.	TRBJ2-2	.	15	CASSFWVGSAGELFF	TGTGCCAGCAGCTTCTGGGTAGGGAGCGCCGGGGAGCTGTTTTTT